This T cell receptor beta chain originates from a study of beta chain features in type 1 diabetes. Study-wide results and caveats: All four CD4+ subsets of Type 1 diabetes patients contained TCRB CDR3s that were moderately but significantly shorter.

As for this clone: Its target is unknown.

Sequencing targeted expressed TCRB transcripts, as all isolated RNA had been reverse transcribed. The data were produced by immunoSEQ multiplex PCR, yet TCRdb's version contains in-frame clones alone and is incomplete. The repertoire holds around 70,000 clones, with roughly 49% as singletons. The germline CDR1 and CDR2 sequences are SGHNT and YYREEE (reference sequence). CDR3 length: 16 amino acids. The V segment lost 0 bases and the J segment 8 bases; nucleotides outside the gene matches: 7. This sequence was found in a man aged 25 to 40 with type 1 diabetes. The chain links TRBV5-4 to TRBJ1-4, with 10 bases fitting TRBD1. Sequencing was carried out using central memory CD4+ T cells from blood. The CDR3 nucleotides read TGTGCCAGCAGCTTGGGCGGGACAGGGGTTTACGAAAAACTGTTTTTT. Amino acids: CASSLGGTGVYEKLFF.